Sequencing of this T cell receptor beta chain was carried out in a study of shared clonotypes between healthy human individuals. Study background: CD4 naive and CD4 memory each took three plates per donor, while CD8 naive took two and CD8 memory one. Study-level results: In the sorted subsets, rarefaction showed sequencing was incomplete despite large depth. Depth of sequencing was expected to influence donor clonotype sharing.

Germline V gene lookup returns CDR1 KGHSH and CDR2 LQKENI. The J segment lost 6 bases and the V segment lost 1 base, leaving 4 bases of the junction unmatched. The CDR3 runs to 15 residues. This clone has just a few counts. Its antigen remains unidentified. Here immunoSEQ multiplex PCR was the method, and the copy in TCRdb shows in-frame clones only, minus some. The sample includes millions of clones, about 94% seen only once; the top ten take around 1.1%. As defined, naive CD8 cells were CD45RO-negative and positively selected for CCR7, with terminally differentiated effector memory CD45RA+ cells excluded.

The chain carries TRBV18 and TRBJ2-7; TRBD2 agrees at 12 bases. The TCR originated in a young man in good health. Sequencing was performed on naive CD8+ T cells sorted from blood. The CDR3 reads CASSPQTSGSSEQYF. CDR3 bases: TGTGCCAGCTCACCACAGACTAGCGGGAGTAGCGAGCAGTACTTC.